The rows below give T cell receptor beta chains drawn from one sample of a study of cytomegalovirus exposure and HLA in healthy donors. TCRdb's copy holds only in-frame clones and misses some; the assay was immunoSEQ multiplex PCR. The sample holds over 95,000 clones, 77% seen once. The sequenced sample was PBMCs. The receptors were sampled from a man aged 40-49 years in good health and CMV-seropositive. CDR3s include the opening cysteine and the closing phenylalanine or tryptophan. Each record gives: CDR3 length, clone size, D gene, V gene, J gene, CDR3 DNA, CDR3 protein. The D gene is left open where the match is weak. Size is omitted from some rows. Given values are once, few, many or a class for expanded clones.

length: 16; size: NA; D: TRBD1; V: TRBV7-3; J: TRBJ2-1; DNA: TGTGCCAGCAGCTTAACCCCGGGACAGGTGGGTGATGAGCAGTTCTTC; CDR3: CASSLTPGQVGDEQFF
length: 15; size: NA; D: TRBD1; V: TRBV9; J: TRBJ2-7; DNA: TGTGCCAGCAGCCCGCGGACAGGCGCCTCCTACGAGCAGTACTTC; CDR3: CASSPRTGASYEQYF
length: 16; size: many; D: NA; V: TRBV5-8; J: TRBJ1-2; DNA: TGTGCCAGCAGCTTGGCGGGCAGGGGATCAGGCTATGGCTACACCTTC; CDR3: CASSLAGRGSGYGYTF
length: 14; size: NA; D: NA; V: TRBV4-3; J: TRBJ1-6; DNA: TGCGCCAGCAGCCAAGATGATGAGTTCTCACCCCTCCACTTT; CDR3: CASSQDDEFSPLHF
length: 15; size: NA; D: NA; V: TRBV6-5; J: TRBJ2-5; DNA: TGTGCCAGCAGTTACTCGAATGGCCCCGGGGAGACCCAGTACTTC; CDR3: CASSYSNGPGETQYF
length: 13; size: once; D: NA; V: TRBV6-6; J: TRBJ1-2; DNA: TGTGCCAGCAGAATAGGAGATAACTATGGCTACACCTTC; CDR3: CASRIGDNYGYTF
length: 14; size: NA; D: TRBD1; V: TRBV6-6; J: TRBJ1-2; DNA: TGTGCCAGTGGCAACGAACAGGGGAACTATGGCTACACCTTC; CDR3: CASGNEQGNYGYTF
length: 11; size: NA; D: NA; V: TRBV20-1; J: TRBJ2-1; DNA: TGCAGTGCCGACAGATACAATGAGCAGTTCTTC; CDR3: CSADRYNEQFF
length: 13; size: NA; D: NA; V: TRBV7-3; J: TRBJ2-5; DNA: TGTGCCAGCAGCGGCACTAGGGAAGAGACCCAGTACTTC; CDR3: CASSGTREETQYF
length: 12; size: NA; D: NA; V: TRBV28; J: TRBJ1-2; DNA: TGTGCCAGCAGTTTAGCGGGGGGTGGCTACACCTTC; CDR3: CASSLAGGGYTF
length: 15; size: NA; D: NA; V: TRBV19; J: TRBJ2-7; DNA: TGTGCCAGTATGGGGGGAACAGAAGGCGCCTACGAGCAGTACTTC; CDR3: CASMGGTEGAYEQYF
length: 14; size: NA; D: TRBD2; V: TRBV11-3; J: TRBJ2-3; DNA: TGTGCCAGCAGCTTCGGCGGGGGGGCAGATACGCAGTATTTT; CDR3: CASSFGGGADTQYF
length: 16; size: NA; D: TRBD1; V: TRBV4-1; J: TRBJ1-4; DNA: TGCGCCAGCAGCTACGGACAGGGGGCATCTAATGAAAAACTGTTTTTT; CDR3: CASSYGQGASNEKLFF
length: 15; size: NA; D: NA; V: TRBV5-4; J: TRBJ2-5; DNA: TGTGCCAGCAGCTTCTCCAGGGGAGAGGGAGAGACCCAGTACTTC; CDR3: CASSFSRGEGETQYF
length: 14; size: NA; D: NA; V: TRBV7-2; J: TRBJ2-6; DNA: TGTGCCAGCTCGACTACCGCTGGGGCCAACGTCCTGACTTTC; CDR3: CASSTTAGANVLTF
length: 15; size: few; D: NA; V: TRBV5-8; J: TRBJ1-5; DNA: TGTGCCAGCAGCTTGGGGACATCTAGCAATCAGCCCCAGCATTTT; CDR3: CASSLGTSSNQPQHF
length: 15; size: NA; D: NA; V: TRBV27; J: TRBJ2-2; DNA: TGTGCCAGCAGTTTCTGGAGGCGAGGGTCCGGGGAGCTGTTTTTT; CDR3: CASSFWRRGSGELFF
length: 16; size: NA; D: TRBD2; V: TRBV6-5; J: TRBJ2-7; DNA: TGTGCCAGCAGTTACTCAGCAGCGGGGGATACCTACGAGCAGTACTTC; CDR3: CASSYSAAGDTYEQYF
length: 16; size: NA; D: TRBD2; V: TRBV7-9; J: TRBJ2-5; DNA: TGTGCCAGCAGCCTCCACCTCGGGGACTATCAAGAGACCCAGTACTTC; CDR3: CASSLHLGDYQETQYF
length: 14; size: NA; D: NA; V: TRBV19; J: TRBJ2-5; DNA: TGTGCCAGTAGTATCGTACTGGGGGGAGAGACCCAGTACTTC; CDR3: CASSIVLGGETQYF
length: 15; size: NA; D: TRBD2; V: TRBV6-1; J: TRBJ2-1; DNA: TGTGCCAGCAGTGAAACTAGCGGGGGGTACAATGAGCAGTTCTTC; CDR3: CASSETSGGYNEQFF
length: 15; size: NA; D: TRBD1; V: TRBV7-2; J: TRBJ2-7; DNA: TGTGCCAGCAGCTTAGTCGGGACAGGGGGCCGCGAGCAGTACTTC; CDR3: CASSLVGTGGREQYF
length: 15; size: NA; D: NA; V: TRBV7-3; J: TRBJ1-5; DNA: TGTGCCAGCAGCCCGGGGACACTTAGCAATCAGCCCCAGCATTTT; CDR3: CASSPGTLSNQPQHF
length: 15; size: NA; D: NA; V: TRBV7-2; J: TRBJ1-2; DNA: TGTGCCAGCAGCCCCGGCAGGGGCAGATCCTATGGCTACACCTTC; CDR3: CASSPGRGRSYGYTF
length: 13; size: NA; D: NA; V: TRBV18; J: TRBJ1-5; DNA: TGTGCCAGTCTACAGGGTGGCAATCAGCCCCAGCATTTT; CDR3: CASLQGGNQPQHF
length: 15; size: NA; D: NA; V: TRBV10-3; J: TRBJ2-1; DNA: TGTGCCATCAGGACTACAGCCACTGCGAACAATGAGCAGTTCTTC; CDR3: CAIRTTATANNEQFF
length: 15; size: NA; D: NA; V: TRBV7-2; J: TRBJ2-3; DNA: TGTGCCAGCAGCCGCAGGGGCTGGGGCACAGATACGCAGTATTTT; CDR3: CASSRRGWGTDTQYF
length: 17; size: NA; D: TRBD2; V: TRBV9; J: TRBJ2-1; DNA: TGTGCCAGCAGCAAGTTCCGGGGGGGCCAGGGGCCCTATGAGCAGTTCTTC; CDR3: CASSKFRGGQGPYEQFF
length: 14; size: NA; D: TRBD1; V: TRBV9; J: TRBJ2-3; DNA: TGTGCCAGCAGCTCAGGGGGATCGAGAGATACGCAGTATTTT; CDR3: CASSSGGSRDTQYF
length: 13; size: NA; D: TRBD1; V: TRBV10-3; J: TRBJ2-5; DNA: TGTGCCATCAGAGGGACAGGGGTTAGGGAGCAGTACTTC; CDR3: CAIRGTGVREQYF
length: 11; size: NA; D: NA; V: TRBV20-1; J: TRBJ2-3; DNA: TGCAGTGCTAGACACACAGATACGCAGTATTTT; CDR3: CSARHTDTQYF
length: 12; size: NA; D: TRBD1; V: TRBV6-5; J: TRBJ1-2; DNA: TGTGCCAGCAGACAGGGGCGGGATGGCTACACCTTC; CDR3: CASRQGRDGYTF
length: 14; size: NA; D: NA; V: TRBV19; J: TRBJ2-3; DNA: TGTGCCAGTACCCCGGACACGAGCACAGATACGCAGTATTTT; CDR3: CASTPDTSTDTQYF
length: 15; size: once; D: NA; V: TRBV7-2; J: TRBJ1-5; DNA: TGTGCCAGCAGCTTAGTTGGAGGATCGGTTCAGCCCCAGCATTTT; CDR3: CASSLVGGSVQPQHF
length: 12; size: NA; D: NA; V: TRBV29-1; J: TRBJ1-1; DNA: TGCAGCGCCGACAGGCAGAACACTGAAGCTTTCTTT; CDR3: CSADRQNTEAFF
length: 14; size: NA; D: NA; V: TRBV5-6; J: TRBJ1-4; DNA: TGTGCCAGCAGCTTGCTGGCAGGTAATGAAAAACTGTTTTTT; CDR3: CASSLLAGNEKLFF
length: 13; size: NA; D: TRBD1; V: TRBV7-8; J: TRBJ2-7; DNA: TGTGCCAGCAGCTTGGGACAGGCGGACGAGCAGTACTTC; CDR3: CASSLGQADEQYF
length: 16; size: few; D: TRBD1; V: TRBV7-3; J: TRBJ1-6; DNA: TGTGCCAGCAGCTTATCGGGGGGGACAGGGATCTCACCCCTCCACTTT; CDR3: CASSLSGGTGISPLHF
length: 13; size: NA; D: NA; V: TRBV6-5; J: TRBJ1-6; DNA: TGTGCCAGCAGCCTAAGCCCTAATTCACCCCTCCACTTT; CDR3: CASSLSPNSPLHF
length: 13; size: NA; D: TRBD1; V: TRBV29-1; J: TRBJ2-7; DNA: TGCAGCGTTGAGGTCGACAGGGACTACGAGCAGTACTTC; CDR3: CSVEVDRDYEQYF
length: 17; size: once; D: NA; V: TRBV5-1; J: TRBJ1-3; DNA: TGCGCCAGCAGCGACAGACGCAGGGCTGACTCTGGAAACACCATATATTTT; CDR3: CASSDRRRADSGNTIYF
length: 15; size: NA; D: NA; V: TRBV19; J: TRBJ1-4; DNA: TGTGCCAGTAGTCCCCGACAGACAACTAATGAAAAACTGTTTTTT; CDR3: CASSPRQTTNEKLFF
length: 13; size: NA; D: NA; V: TRBV6-5; J: TRBJ1-1; DNA: TGTGCCAGCAGTGGGGTCAGGGGCACTGAAGCTTTCTTT; CDR3: CASSGVRGTEAFF
length: 15; size: NA; D: TRBD2; V: TRBV10-3; J: TRBJ2-5; DNA: TGTGCCATCAGTCGAGCTAGCGGGGGTCAAGAGACCCAGTACTTC; CDR3: CAISRASGGQETQYF
length: 12; size: NA; D: NA; V: TRBV2; J: TRBJ2-7; DNA: TGTGCCAGCGGATGGACTACCTACGAGCAGTACTTC; CDR3: CASGWTTYEQYF
length: 14; size: few; D: TRBD1; V: TRBV28; J: TRBJ1-2; DNA: TGTGCCAGCAGGCAAAGACAGGGTAACTATGGCTACACCTTC; CDR3: CASRQRQGNYGYTF
length: 16; size: NA; D: TRBD2; V: TRBV2; J: TRBJ2-3; DNA: TGTGCCAGCAGTTTTAGCGGGATTGAGGACACAGATACGCAGTATTTT; CDR3: CASSFSGIEDTDTQYF
length: 12; size: NA; D: NA; V: TRBV29-1; J: TRBJ2-3; DNA: TGCAGCGCCCTTCAGGGTGCCGATACGCAGTATTTT; CDR3: CSALQGADTQYF
length: 14; size: NA; D: TRBD1; V: TRBV5-1; J: TRBJ2-5; DNA: TGCGCCAGCAGCACAGGGGGCGGGGAGGAGACCCAGTACTTC; CDR3: CASSTGGGEETQYF
length: 12; size: NA; D: NA; V: TRBV6-5; J: TRBJ1-2; DNA: TGTGCCAGCAGTGAAATGAGGTATGGCTACACCTTC; CDR3: CASSEMRYGYTF
length: 14; size: NA; D: TRBD1; V: TRBV6-5; J: TRBJ1-1; DNA: TGTGCCAGCAGAGGGACAGGGGCGAACACTGAAGCTTTCTTT; CDR3: CASRGTGANTEAFF
length: 15; size: few; D: TRBD2; V: TRBV4-1; J: TRBJ2-1; DNA: TGCGCCAGCAGCCAAAGGACTAGTGATTGGAGTGAGCAGTTCTTC; CDR3: CASSQRTSDWSEQFF
length: 19; size: NA; D: NA; V: TRBV18; J: TRBJ1-2; DNA: TGTGCCAGCTCACCAGTCCAGGGCCAATTCCAAATTACTAACTATGGCTACACCTTC; CDR3: CASSPVQGQFQITNYGYTF
length: 16; size: NA; D: TRBD2; V: TRBV7-3; J: TRBJ2-3; DNA: TGTGCCAGCAGCCCTCTCTTTAGCGGGGGCACAGATACGCAGTATTTT; CDR3: CASSPLFSGGTDTQYF
length: 14; size: few; D: NA; V: TRBV19; J: TRBJ1-1; DNA: TGTGCCAGTAGTCGAGGCGGAATGAACACTGAAGCTTTCTTT; CDR3: CASSRGGMNTEAFF
length: 18; size: NA; D: TRBD2; V: TRBV7-2; J: TRBJ2-6; DNA: TGTGCCAGCAGCTTAGAACCGGGGGGGGCCACTGGGGCCAACGTCCTGACTTTC; CDR3: CASSLEPGGATGANVLTF
length: 16; size: NA; D: TRBD1; V: TRBV4-3; J: TRBJ1-6; DNA: TGCGCCAGCAGTGACCAGGGGGCCCGGGGGAGTTCACCCCTCCACTTT; CDR3: CASSDQGARGSSPLHF
length: 17; size: NA; D: TRBD2; V: TRBV7-9; J: TRBJ2-7; DNA: TGTTCCAGCAGCCCCCCTAGCGGGGGGGCTCTTTCGTCCGAGCAGTACTTC; CDR3: CSSSPPSGGALSSEQYF
length: 13; size: NA; D: TRBD2; V: TRBV6-6; J: TRBJ2-3; DNA: TGTGCCAGCAGCGGACTAGTTGCTGATACGCAGTATTTT; CDR3: CASSGLVADTQYF